The 19 T cell receptor beta chains below all came from one sample that was sequenced in a study of CD8 T cells in Susac syndrome. Reverse transcription of roughly 0.5 to 1 ug RNA was carried out with random hexamers. TCRdb re-called the immunoSEQ multiplex PCR reads through MiXCR, storing one row per CDR3 protein. The table has fewer than 150,000 distinct CDR3 sequences, 85% to 95% seen once. Sequencing was carried out using CD4+ T cells from PBMCs. The receptor source for this set is a human donor with multiple sclerosis.

The chain is built from TRBV9 and TRBJ2-3, with TRBD2 matching over 9 bases. CDR3 length equals 14 residues. The ends lost 3 bases at V and 6 bases at J; junction bases unmatched: 5. Germline V gives CDR1 SGDLS, CDR2 YYNGEE. In DNA, the CDR3 is TGTGCCAGCAGCGACAGCGGGGGGTCTGATACGCAGTATTTT. This translates into CASSDSGGSDTQYF.

This clonotype showed up just once. The chain couples TRBV28 to TRBJ2-1; perhaps TRBD2 as D (6 bases). V was shortened by 6 bases and J by 7 bases, with 16 bases between the two germline ends. Germline V gene lookup returns CDR1 MDHEN and CDR2 SYDVKM. The CDR3 has 14 amino acids. DNA for the CDR3: TGTGCCAGCAGCCTCCGGGACTCCTGGAATGAGCAGTTCTTC. Its translation is CASSLRDSWNEQFF.

V usage is TRBV7-3 and J usage is TRBJ2-3, with 15 bases identical to TRBD2. The V and J ends lost 5 bases and 2 bases, in that order; junction bases with no gene match: 8. Germline V lookup: CDR1 SGHTA, CDR2 FQGTGA. The CDR3 sequence is 18 residues long. The DNA for the CDR3 is TGTGCCAGCAGCCCTGGGGGACTAGCGGGGGGAAACACAGATACGCAGTATTTT. It encodes CASSPGGLAGGNTDTQYF.

V usage is TRBV5-1 and J usage is TRBJ2-7, with D possibly TRBD1 on 6 matching bases. The CDR3 covers 14 residues. The germline V gene has CDR1 SGHRS and CDR2 YFSETQ. V was shortened by 3 bases and J by 4 bases, with 14 bases between the two germline ends. DNA for the CDR3: TGCGCCAGCAGCTCGCAGGGGCAAACTTACGAGCAGTACTTC. It yields the protein CASSSQGQTYEQYF.

This rearrangement joins TRBV29-1 to TRBJ1-1; D perhaps matches TRBD1 (6 bases). The CDR3 is 13 amino acids. V was trimmed by 6 bases and J by 4 bases, leaving 15 bases between them. Germline V gives CDR1 SQVTM, CDR2 ANQGSEA. This CDR3 is CSVFTGLGTEAFF. The CDR3 DNA is TGCAGCGTCTTTACAGGGCTGGGCACTGAAGCTTTCTTT.

This chain links TRBV19 with TRBJ1-1; D is unresolved. This CDR3 contains 13 residues. Deletions cut 7 bases from V and 1 base from J, with 10 bases between. The germline gives CDR1 LNHDA, CDR2 SQIVND (reference sequence). In DNA, the CDR3 is TGTGCCAGTAATAGATTTTGGAACACTGAAGCTTTCTTT. This sequence encodes CASNRFWNTEAFF.

This chain connects TRBV3-1 to TRBJ2-4, with D tentatively TRBD1 or TRBD2 (6 bases each). Germline V gene lookup returns CDR1 LGHDT and CDR2 YNNKEL (reference sequence). This CDR3 spans 18 amino acids. V was clipped by 0 bases and J by 1 base, with 16 bases between them. The CDR3 is CASSQEGAGSFAKNIQYF. The DNA of the CDR3 is TGTGCCAGCAGCCAAGAGGGGGCGGGGAGTTTCGCCAAAAACATTCAGTACTTC.

V and J are TRBV6-2 or TRBV6-3 and TRBJ2-1, with TRBD2 identical over 8 bases. Germline V gene lookup returns CDR1 MNHEY and CDR2 SVGEGT. J was trimmed by 13 bases and V by 2 bases; bases with no gene match: 4. This CDR3 is built from 12 residues. The chain's CDR3 is CASSYGLAGQFF. For the CDR3, the DNA is TGTGCCAGCAGTTACGGGCTAGCGGGTCAGTTCTTC.

This rearrangement joins TRBV4-2 to TRBJ2-3, with D possibly matching TRBD2 (5 bases). V gave up 0 bases and J gave up 0 bases, with 16 bases separating them. CDR1 LGHNA and CDR2 YNFKEQ come from the germline V gene. This CDR3 is built from 18 residues. The CDR3 region has the DNA TGTGCCAGCAGCCAAGATCTAGGTGGTGGACTTAGCACAGATACGCAGTATTTT. Translation gives CASSQDLGGGLSTDTQYF.

This chain uses TRBV12-3 or TRBV12-4 with TRBJ2-1; tentatively, D is TRBD1 (5 bases). There are 14 residues in the CDR3. V was cut by 1 base and J by 6 bases, with 10 bases left in between. The CDR3 reads CASSLGNRINEQFF. The CDR3 DNA follows: TGTGCCAGCAGTTTAGGCAACAGGATCAATGAGCAGTTCTTC.

This chain joins TRBV29-1 and TRBJ1-5, with D perhaps TRBD1 (6 bases). The CDR3 spans 13 residues. Per the germline V gene, CDR1 is SQVTM and CDR2 is ANQGSEA. V was cut by 4 bases and J by 3 bases, with 10 bases left in between. The chain's CDR3 is CSVVQGFNQPQHF. The CDR3 coding sequence is TGCAGCGTTGTACAGGGATTCAATCAGCCCCAGCATTTT.

The rearrangement links TRBV29-1 to TRBJ2-7; 10 bases are a match to TRBD1. Germline V gene data show CDR1 as SQVTM and CDR2 as ANQGSEA. Unmatched junction bases numbered 6, after V lost 4 bases and J lost 3 bases. The CDR3 runs to 14 residues. The DNA of the CDR3 is TGCAGCGTTGTTAGAGGGACAGGGGACTACGAGCAGTACTTC. As protein: CSVVRGTGDYEQYF.

This clonotype occurred once. The rearrangement uses TRBV12-3 or TRBV12-4 and TRBJ1-2; D is undetermined. V lost 1 base and J lost 8, with 14 bases in between. The CDR3 has 14 residues. CDR3 residues: CASSLERQAGGYTF. The CDR3 DNA follows: TGTGCCAGCAGTTTAGAAAGGCAGGCGGGGGGCTACACCTTC.

A single count supports this clonotype. The chain recombines TRBV4-1 with TRBJ1-2; perhaps TRBD1 as D (5 bases). Per the germline V gene, CDR1 is MGHRA and CDR2 is YSYEKL. This CDR3 comprises 15 residues. V was clipped by 0 bases and J by 8 bases, with 16 bases between them. CDR3 nucleotide sequence: TGCGCCAGCAGCCAAGATAGGGGACCGAGTAGGGGCTACACCTTC. As protein: CASSQDRGPSRGYTF.

This chain joins TRBV3-1 and TRBJ2-3, with TRBD2 as a possible D gene (5 bases). V lost 0 bases, J lost 7 bases, and 11 bases lay in between. CDR1 is LGHDT and CDR2 is YNNKEL in the germline V gene (reference sequence). The CDR3 has 14 amino acids. The CDR3 nucleotides read TGTGCCAGCAGCCAAGATACTACGGGGTATACGCAGTATTTT. It encodes CASSQDTTGYTQYF.

V is TRBV23-1 and J is TRBJ2-7; D might be TRBD2 (5 bases). TRBV23-1 is an open reading frame whose function is uncertain. The CDR3 has 20 residues. V lost 0 bases, J lost 3 bases, and 27 bases lay in between. CDR3 DNA sequence: TGCGCCAGCAGTCAATCCGATGGAGAGGCGGTGGCGGGTCGAGTCTACGAGCAGTACTTC. Protein: CASSQSDGEAVAGRVYEQYF.

Concerning this clonotype itself: The junction differs from germline at one of its ends, possibly a read error. The chain employs TRBV6-6 and TRBJ1-6; 11 positions agree with TRBD1. This CDR3 is built from 15 residues. Germline CDR1 and CDR2: MNHNY and SVGAGI (reference sequence). The CDR3 loop is CASRTGQGVNSPLHF. CDR3 nucleotides: TGTGCCAGCAGGACGGGACAGGGGGTTAATTCCCCCCTCCACTTT.

The count of this clonotype is one. The chain uses TRBV3-1 and TRBJ1-1; D gene unclear. Trimming cost V 4 bases and J 4 bases, with 7 bases left between them. This CDR3 is built from 12 residues. Germline CDR1 and CDR2: LGHDT and YNNKEL (reference sequence). CDR3 residues: CASSRGRTEAFF. DNA for the CDR3: TGTGCCAGCAGCCGTGGACGCACTGAAGCTTTCTTT. Complete variable domain (other parts from reference TRBV3-1 and TRBJ1-1): DTAVSQTPKYLVTQMGNDKSIKCEQNLGHDTMYWYKQDSKKFLKIMFSYNNKELIINETVPNRFSPKSPDKAHLNLHINSLELGDSAVYFCASSRGRTEAFFGQGTRLTVV.

The chain has TRBV28 and TRBJ1-1, with D tentatively TRBD1 (5 bases). The germline V gene has CDR1 MDHEN and CDR2 SYDVKM. The V gene lost 2 bases and the J gene lost 4 bases, with 20 bases spanning the gap. The CDR3 loop spans 17 amino acids. CDR3 coding DNA: TGTGCCAGCAGTTTACTCGGGGCCAGGGTGAAGGGCACTGAAGCTTTCTTT. Translation: CASSLLGARVKGTEAFF.